One T cell receptor beta chain is described in this entry. Its antigen remains unidentified. This sample is drawn from a study of cytomegalovirus exposure and HLA in healthy donors. Study-level results: Indistinguishable V segments such as TRBV6-2 and TRBV6-3 were excluded. Most CMV-associated TCR beta chains appeared HLA-restricted in a later analysis. The study found most TCR sequences rare, yet found some public TCRs in many donors.

Primers included in the PCR were 60 Vbeta and 13 Jbeta primers. Sequencing used immunoSEQ multiplex PCR; TCRdb keeps in-frame clones, though not all of them. Altogether 35,000 to 55,000 clones are present, around 72% being singletons, with the ten largest covering less than 3.5%. V was trimmed by 4 bases and J by 3 bases, leaving 7 bases between them. The germline V gene encodes CDR1 MGHDK and CDR2 SYGVNS. The CDR3 sequence is 13 residues long. The sequenced sample consisted of PBMCs. This chain uses TRBV25-1 with TRBJ1-5, with D maybe TRBD1 (5 bases). This receptor was taken from a young woman in good health and CMV-seronegative. The CDR3 sequence: CASSAGLNQPQHF. Written as DNA, the CDR3 is TGTGCCAGCAGTGCAGGGCTCAATCAGCCCCAGCATTTT.